This T cell receptor beta chain came from a study of OX40 agonist ivuxolimab in advanced cancers. Study at large: Ivuxolimab is a fully human IgG2 antibody that activates OX40 (CD134). Partial responses were achieved by three patients, one with hepatocellular carcinoma and two with cutaneous melanoma.

Turning to this clone: Its antigen is as yet unknown.

The protocol was immunoSEQ multiplex PCR, while the TCRdb copy is restricted to in-frame clones and leaves out a portion. This table has tens of thousands of clones, over 70% appearing once. Study results and limitations: Expanded clones belonging to CD8+ T cells outnumbered, on average, those of CD4+.

CDR1 is SGDLS, CDR2 YYNGEE, per germline. This CDR3 region has 15 residues. V lost 3 bases to trimming and J lost 2 bases, with 12 bases between them. The rearrangement joins TRBV9 to TRBJ1-5, with D unresolved. This receptor was taken from an adult with an advanced solid tumor such as melanoma, head and neck, liver or kidney cancer. The sequencing here drew on CD4+ or CD8+ T cells sorted from blood, taken in a trial of the OX40 agonist ivuxolimab. The CDR3 region is CASSAGSPGNQPQHF. Here the CDR3 DNA reads TGTGCCAGCAGCGCCGGTTCCCCTGGCAATCAGCCCCAGCATTTT.